The 28 T cell receptor beta chains given below trace back to one sample, sequenced in a study of T cell changes during pregnancy in multiple sclerosis. Here immunoSEQ multiplex PCR was the method, and the copy in TCRdb shows in-frame clones only, minus some. The sample lists 75,000 to 90,000 clones; about 90% were seen once. This sample comprised PBMCs, obtained in the first trimester of pregnancy. These receptors all come from a female donor in good health, serving as a control in a pregnancy study. Some clones in this sample may be carry-over from other donors' samples.

This clone was recorded only once. This chain connects TRBV5-5 to TRBJ2-1; 8 bases match TRBD1. Per the germline V gene, CDR1 is SGHKS and CDR2 is YYEKEE (reference sequence). The CDR3 length is 16 residues. The V gene end was trimmed by 4 bases and the J gene end by 2 bases; junction bases not matched to a gene: 8. The CDR3 coding sequence is TGTGCCAGCAGCACATCCAGACAGGGGACCTACAATGAGCAGTTCTTC. Translated, it gives CASSTSRQGTYNEQFF.

The V gene is TRBV9, the J gene TRBJ1-3, with 8 positions matching TRBD1. CDR3 size: 15 residues. Germline lookup yields CDR1 SGDLS and CDR2 YYNGEE. V lost 3 bases to trimming and J lost 0 bases; unmatched junction nucleotides: 2. CDR3 sequence (DNA): TGTGCCAGCAGCGAGGGACAGGCCTCTGGAAACACCATATATTTT. Amino acid sequence: CASSEGQASGNTIYF. The full variable domain, in which reference TRBV9 and TRBJ1-3 provide the parts outside the CDR3, is DSGVTQTPKHLITATGQRVTLRCSPRSGDLSVYWYQQSLDQGLQFLIQYYNGEERAKGNILERFSAQQFPDLHSELNLSSLELGDSALYFCASSEGQASGNTIYFGEGSWLTVV.

V and J are TRBV7-2 and TRBJ1-6; 8 nucleotides agree with TRBD1. The CDR3 is 16 amino acids. V gave up 5 bases and J gave up 10 bases; unmatched junction bases: 13. Looked up from germline, CDR1 is SGHTA and CDR2 is FQGNSA. The CDR3 DNA reads TGTGCCAGCAGCACGAATCCCGGGACAGGAAGGTCACCCCTCCACTTT. Protein product: CASSTNPGTGRSPLHF.

The chain couples TRBV21-1 to TRBJ2-7; the DNA was not used to check the table's D call, TRBD1. TRBV21-1 is a pseudogene locus. The CDR3 spans 15 residues. The CDR3 sequence: CASSKVGADSYEQYF. The CDR3 nucleotides read TGTGCCAGCAGCAAAGTGGGGGCGGACTCCTACGAGCAGTACTTC.

Regarding this clone: In the same sample, other DNA sequences code for this CDR3. The V call is TRBV5-4, the J call TRBJ2-7; 10 nucleotides align to TRBD2. From germline, CDR1 is SGHNT and CDR2 YYREEE (reference sequence). This CDR3 comprises 15 residues. V trimming: 0 bases; J trimming: 3 bases; junction bases outside the gene matches: 3. The CDR3, as DNA: TGTGCCAGCAGCTTGGGTCTAGCGGGGGTCTACGAGCAGTACTTC. Translation gives CASSLGLAGVYEQYF.

This chain links TRBV28 with TRBJ2-1, with 9 bases that match TRBD2. CDR1 and CDR2 (germline): MDHEN, SYDVKM. The V and J ends lost 8 bases and 9 bases, in that order; junction bases with no gene match: 14. This CDR3 is 15 amino acids long. In DNA form, the CDR3 reads TGTGCCAGCCTTCCCACCGGGACTAGCAGTGGTGAGCAGTTCTTC. It is translated as CASLPTGTSSGEQFF.

This chain uses TRBV7-8 with TRBJ1-1; TRBD1 is a possible D gene (6 bases). The V end was cut by 1 base, the J end by 1 base, with 16 bases between. Germline CDR1 is SGHVS and CDR2 is FQNEAQ. The length of the CDR3 is 17 residues. The CDR3 DNA is TGTGCCAGCAGCTTAGTGATTGACAGGCCTCAGAACACTGAAGCTTTCTTT. Amino acid sequence: CASSLVIDRPQNTEAFF.

This clone was detected once. The chain employs TRBV5-1 and TRBJ2-2; 12 bases agree with TRBD1. This CDR3 has 15 residues. The V and J ends lost 7 bases and 7 bases, in that order; junction bases with no gene match: 8. Germline CDR1 reads SGHRS; CDR2 reads YFSETQ. The CDR3 DNA sequence: TGCGCCAGCGGCCCGGGACAGGGGGCGGTCGGGGAGCTGTTTTTT. Translated: CASGPGQGAVGELFF.

The V call is TRBV5-4, the J call TRBJ2-7; no definite D call. This CDR3 comprises 12 residues. Germline V lookup: CDR1 SGHNT, CDR2 YYREEE (reference sequence). The V end was cut by 3 bases, the J end by 0 bases, with 4 bases between. The CDR3 coding sequence is TGTGCCAGCAGCTATAGCTCCTACGAGCAGTACTTC. Encoded protein: CASSYSSYEQYF.

The chain has TRBV7-3 and TRBJ2-2; D gene ambiguous. This CDR3 has 12 amino acids. Trimming took off 3 bases at V and 5 bases at J, with 4 bases between the two ends. The germline gives CDR1 SGHTA, CDR2 FQGTGA. The CDR3 loop reads CASSFQTGELFF. CDR3 DNA sequence: TGTGCCAGCAGCTTCCAGACCGGGGAGCTGTTTTTT.

This chain uses TRBV11-3 with TRBJ2-2; 9 positions agree with TRBD2. CDR1 is SGHNT and CDR2 is YENEEA in the germline V gene. This CDR3 contains 16 residues. J gave up 4 bases and V 5 bases, and 8 bases lay outside the gene matches. CDR3 in amino acids: CASSPSAGGLTGELFF. The CDR3 region has the DNA TGTGCCAGCAGCCCATCTGCGGGGGGGCTCACCGGGGAGCTGTTTTTT.

The chain is built from TRBV9 and TRBJ1-2; D gene unclear. The CDR3 totals 13 residues. V was pared by 0 bases and J by 8 bases, with 11 bases between. Per germline, CDR1 SGDLS and CDR2 YYNGEE. DNA for the CDR3: TGTGCCAGCAGCGTAGGCGGGAGGGCCGGCTACACCTTC. Residues: CASSVGGRAGYTF.

CDR3 protein: CASSANRGHYEQYF. CDR3 bases: TGTGCCAGCAGCGCGAACAGGGGCCACTACGAGCAGTACTTC. This chain uses TRBV11-2 with TRBJ2-7; TRBD1 matches 7 bases. Germline lookup yields CDR1 SGHAT and CDR2 FQNNGV. The V and J ends lost 5 bases and 3 bases, in that order; junction bases with no gene match: 7. This CDR3 spans 14 amino acids. Full variable domain (remainder filled in from reference TRBV11-2 and TRBJ2-7): EAGVAQSPRYKIIEKRQSVAFWCNPISGHATLYWYQQILGQGPKLLIQFQNNGVVDDSQLPKDRFSAERLKGVDSTLKIQPAKLEDSAVYLCASSANRGHYEQYFGPGTRLTVT.

J is TRBJ1-5 and V is TRBV6-6, with D maybe TRBD1 (5 bases). The germline V gene encodes CDR1 MNHNY and CDR2 SVGAGI (reference sequence). There are 14 residues in the CDR3. V was clipped by 2 bases and J by 4 bases, with 9 bases between them. The CDR3 coding sequence is TGTGCCAGCAGTTACGGGGCAGGTAATCAGCCCCAGCATTTT. Translation gives CASSYGAGNQPQHF.

The chain uses TRBV13 and TRBJ2-1; TRBD2 agrees at 10 bases. V dropped 6 bases and J dropped 4; count of bases not matched to a gene: 6. Germline loops: CDR1 PRHDT, CDR2 FYEKMQ (reference sequence). The CDR3 runs to 15 residues. The CDR3 nucleotides are TGTGCCAGCAGTCCACCGGGACTAGCGTACAATGAGCAGTTCTTC. This gives the protein CASSPPGLAYNEQFF.

The genes are TRBV9 and TRBJ2-7; the match to TRBD2 covers 8 bases. The germline gives CDR1 SGDLS, CDR2 YYNGEE. The length of the CDR3 is 18 residues. V was pared by 0 bases and J by 1 base, with 12 bases of the junction left unmatched. CDR3 nucleotide sequence: TGTGCCAGCAGCGTAGCTCTGACGCGGGGGGATCTTTCCTACGAGCAGTACTTC. Amino acid sequence: CASSVALTRGDLSYEQYF.

The chain links TRBV6-1 to TRBJ1-5, with TRBD1 matching over 7 bases. Germline assignment: CDR1 MNHNS and CDR2 SASEGT. V trimming: 3 bases; J trimming: 3 bases; junction bases outside the gene matches: 5. CDR3 length equals 15 residues. Here the CDR3 reads CASSDWGQNNQPQHF. CDR3 bases: TGTGCCAGCAGTGATTGGGGACAGAACAATCAGCCCCAGCATTTT.

This clone has a single count. V gene TRBV11-2 combines with J gene TRBJ1-1; no clear D. The CDR3 has 14 amino acids. V was clipped by 5 bases and J by 2 bases, with 12 bases between them. CDR1 is SGHAT and CDR2 is FQNNGV in the germline V gene. CDR3 bases: TGTGCCAGCAGCCCTCAACCCAGAAACACTGAAGCTTTCTTT. This encodes CASSPQPRNTEAFF.

The chain has TRBV7-3 and TRBJ2-5; 10 nucleotides agree with TRBD1. Losses at the gene ends were 5 bases for V and 4 bases for J; bases not matched to a gene: 10. The germline V gene encodes CDR1 SGHTA and CDR2 FQGTGA. This CDR3 spans 16 amino acids. The CDR3 DNA follows: TGTGCCAGCAGCCATACCGGACAGGGGGTGGGAGAGACCCAGTACTTC. Translation: CASSHTGQGVGETQYF.

The J gene is TRBJ2-1, the V gene TRBV27, with TRBD2 matching 11 bases. Trimming at V came to 5 bases and at J to 7 bases, leaving 7 bases not matched to a gene. This CDR3 is 15 amino acids long. The germline CDR1 and CDR2 sequences are MNHEY and SMNVEV (reference sequence). CDR3 nucleotides: TGTGCCAGCAGTACACTAGCGGGAGAGTGGAATGAGCAGTTCTTC. Amino acids: CASSTLAGEWNEQFF.

This chain connects TRBV18 to TRBJ1-4, with 9 nucleotides matching TRBD1. This CDR3 has 16 residues. V was clipped by 0 bases and J by 5 bases; unmatched bases: 4. Germline CDR1 is KGHSH and CDR2 is LQKENI. The CDR3 nucleotides are TGTGCCAGCTCACCACCGACAGGGGGAGAAAATGAAAAACTGTTTTTT. Translation gives CASSPPTGGENEKLFF.

This clone was counted a single time. J is TRBJ2-7 and V is TRBV9; D may be TRBD2 (6 bases). Germline-derived CDR1 and CDR2 are SGDLS and YYNGEE. The CDR3 runs to 15 residues. The V end was cut by 0 bases, the J end by 5 bases, with 15 bases between. CDR3 in DNA: TGTGCCAGCAGCGTAGCTACGGGGGTACACCACGAGCAGTACTTC. This codes for CASSVATGVHHEQYF.

To note about this clone: The junction departs from the called germline gene at one end, perhaps through a read error. V usage is TRBV28 and J usage is TRBJ2-2, with D unclear. This CDR3 has 13 residues. CDR1 MDHEN and CDR2 SYDVKM come from the germline V gene. The CDR3 sequence is CASIGSNPGELFF. The CDR3 DNA sequence: TGTGCCAGCATCGGTTCGAACCCCGGGGAGCTGTTTTTT.

J is TRBJ1-5 and V is TRBV7-9; tentatively, D is TRBD1 (6 bases). Trimming took 7 bases from V and 0 from J, leaving 10 bases between them. Germline-derived CDR1 and CDR2 are SEHNR and FQNEAQ (reference sequence). The CDR3 is 14 amino acids. The CDR3 sequence is CASTQGGSNQPQHF. The CDR3 region has the DNA TGTGCCAGCACCCAAGGGGGTAGCAATCAGCCCCAGCATTTT.

The V and J genes are TRBV14 and TRBJ1-2; TRBD1 aligns across 7 bases. From germline, CDR1 is SGHDN and CDR2 FVKESK. V trimming: 1 base; J trimming: 0 bases; junction bases outside the gene matches: 5. The CDR3 totals 16 residues. CDR3 sequence reads: CASSQGQGPSNYGYTF. For the CDR3, the DNA is TGTGCCAGCAGCCAAGGACAGGGCCCATCTAACTATGGCTACACCTTC. The whole variable domain, filled in from reference TRBV14 and TRBJ1-2, reads EAGVTQFPSHSVIEKGQTVTLRCDPISGHDNLYWYRRVMGKEIKFLLHFVKESKQDESGMPNNRFLAERTGGTYSTLKVQPAELEDSGVYFCASSQGQGPSNYGYTFGSGTRLTVV.

The gene calls are TRBV13 and TRBJ2-1; 11 nucleotides line up with TRBD2. This CDR3 has 18 residues. Germline trimming cut 7 bases from V and 1 base from J; bases unmatched to any gene: 12. Germline-derived CDR1 and CDR2 are PRHDT and FYEKMQ (reference sequence). In nucleotides, the CDR3 is TGTGCCAGCACCCCTAGCGGGGGGAATCATCGTTCCTACAATGAGCAGTTCTTC. This translates into CASTPSGGNHRSYNEQFF. The variable domain in full, with the rest retrieved from reference TRBV13 and TRBJ2-1, is AAGVIQSPRHLIKEKRETATLKCYPIPRHDTVYWYQQGPGQDPQFLISFYEKMQSDKGSIPDRFSAQQFSDYHSELNMSSLELGDSALYFCASTPSGGNHRSYNEQFFGPGTRLTVL.

V is TRBV6-5 and J is TRBJ2-5; 7 positions agree with TRBD2. From germline, CDR1 is MNHEY and CDR2 SVGAGI. J lost 5 bases, V lost 4 bases, and 7 bases had no gene match. The length of the CDR3 is 14 residues. The chain's CDR3 is CASSSGGLRETQYF. The DNA of the CDR3 is TGTGCCAGCAGTTCGGGAGGCCTGCGGGAGACCCAGTACTTC.

The chain links TRBV10-3 to TRBJ2-5; 10 nucleotides match TRBD1. Looked up from germline, CDR1 is ENHRY and CDR2 is SYGVKD. V was pared by 0 bases and J by 3 bases, with 4 bases of the junction left unmatched. The CDR3 is 16 residues long. The CDR3 DNA follows: TGTGCCATCAGTGAGTCTAGGACAGGGGGAGAAGAGACCCAGTACTTC. Its translation is CAISESRTGGEETQYF.